These 17 T cell receptor beta chains were sequenced from one sample in a study of T cells in Graves' hyperthyroidism and ophthalmopathy. Using RNA transcripts as the source, TCR beta CDR3 regions were amplified. The HTBI set primed first-round TCR CDR3 RT-PCR. TCRdb used MiXCR to reprocess the multiplex PCR reads, holding one entry per CDR3 protein. The sample shows hundreds of thousands of distinct CDR3 sequences, 38% of them seen only once. Sequencing was performed on blood. The receptors stem from a man between 18 and 35 years old with Graves' hyperthyroidism.

This clonotype was seen a handful of times. This rearrangement joins TRBV3-1 to TRBJ1-4; D gene unclear. Deletions cut 3 bases from V and 9 bases from J, with 8 bases between. Germline-derived CDR1 and CDR2 are LGHDT and YNNKEL (reference sequence). This CDR3 spans 12 amino acids. The CDR3 loop is CASSHFSQKLFF. The CDR3 nucleotides are TGTGCCAGCAGCCATTTTTCCCAAAAACTGTTTTTT. Together with reference TRBV3-1 and TRBJ1-4, the CDR3 gives the full variable domain: DTAVSQTPKYLVTQMGNDKSIKCEQNLGHDTMYWYKQDSKKFLKIMFSYNNKELIINETVPNRFSPKSPDKAHLNLHINSLELGDSAVYFCASSHFSQKLFFGSGTQLSVL.

This clonotype came up a few times. The chain joins TRBV14 to TRBJ2-5, with D hard to call. V gave up 5 bases and J gave up 0 bases, with 13 bases separating them. Germline CDR1 SGHDN, CDR2 FVKESK. This CDR3 is 15 amino acids long. CDR3 DNA: TGTGCCAGCAGCGCGGATCTAATGTACCAAGAGACCCAGTACTTC. It encodes CASSADLMYQETQYF.

Concerning this clonotype itself: A single base separates this from a much larger clone, so it may be a read error. The conserved phenylalanine or tryptophan is not found at the CDR3 terminus, so this likely reflects a read error. This chain joins TRBV20-1 and TRBJ1-2, with D possibly TRBD1 on 6 matching bases. Per germline, CDR1 DFQATT and CDR2 SNEGSKA (reference sequence). Trimming left V 6 bases short and J 2 bases short, with 13 bases between. The CDR3 runs 13 residues. DNA for the CDR3: TGCAGTGCCCAAGGGACATCAAACTATGGCTACACCTCC. Translating it yields CSAQGTSNYGYTS.

This chain uses TRBV30 with TRBJ2-5, with 10 bases matching TRBD2. The germline gives CDR1 GTSNPN, CDR2 SVGIG (reference sequence). The CDR3 runs to 13 residues. After removal of 2 bases from V and 4 bases from J, the junction contained 1 base not matched to a gene. The CDR3 sequence is CAWSLAGVETQYF. The CDR3 DNA sequence: TGTGCCTGGAGTCTAGCGGGAGTAGAGACCCAGTACTTC.

This chain links TRBV7-3 with TRBJ2-5; TRBD1 aligns across 10 bases. V shed 4 bases, J shed 5 bases, and the junction held 10 bases outside the gene matches. The CDR3 is 16 residues long. Germline CDR1 and CDR2: SGHTA and FQGTGA. The CDR3 DNA sequence: TGTGCCAGCAGCTCCTTACCGGGACAGGGGCCGGAGACCCAGTACTTC. The encoded protein is CASSSLPGQGPETQYF.

This clonotype was observed many times. This chain connects TRBV15 to TRBJ1-1; tentative D call: TRBD1 (6 bases). V lost 1 base, J lost 6 bases, and 15 bases lay in between. Germline V gene sequence: CDR1 LNHNV, CDR2 YYDKDF (reference sequence). This CDR3 is built from 15 residues. CDR3 sequence reads: CATSRVMDRSPEAFF. DNA for the CDR3: TGTGCCACCAGCAGAGTTATGGACAGATCGCCTGAAGCTTTCTTT.

The chain links TRBV5-1 to TRBJ1-2; D is possibly TRBD1 (6 bases). V lost 3 bases to trimming and J lost 6 bases, with 15 bases between them. The CDR3 covers 14 residues. The germline CDR1 and CDR2 sequences are SGHRS and YFSETQ. CDR3 sequence reads: CASSWGLQGDGYTF. DNA of the CDR3: TGCGCCAGCAGCTGGGGGCTACAGGGAGATGGCTACACCTTC.

This chain uses TRBV29-1 with TRBJ2-3, with D unresolved. V was clipped by 5 bases and J by 6 bases, with 12 bases between them. The CDR3 extends over 12 amino acids. The germline V gene encodes CDR1 SQVTM and CDR2 ANQGSEA. In nucleotides, the CDR3 is TGCAGCGTTCGAGGAATCACGGATACGCAGTATTTT. Amino acids: CSVRGITDTQYF.

This chain connects TRBV2 to TRBJ1-4, with D maybe TRBD1 (6 bases). The V end lost 2 bases, the J end lost 0 bases, and 7 bases lay between the germline ends. Germline lookup yields CDR1 SNHLY and CDR2 FYNNEI. This CDR3 has 15 residues. DNA of the CDR3: TGTGCCAGCAGTGAAACAGGGTCAACTAATGAAAAACTGTTTTTT. The encoded protein is CASSETGSTNEKLFF.

This clonotype was seen a few times. The gene calls are TRBV6-1 and TRBJ1-1, with D uncertain. The CDR3 is made up of 14 amino acids. V lost 7 bases and J 4 bases, leaving 16 bases between the germline ends. The germline V gene encodes CDR1 MNHNS and CDR2 SASEGT. The CDR3 reads CASILRFWGTEAFF. As DNA, the CDR3 is TGTGCCAGCATCCTGCGCTTTTGGGGCACTGAAGCTTTCTTT.

The CDR3 loop reads CASSPRMNRAHAEAFF. For the CDR3, the DNA is TGTGCCAGCAGTCCACGAATGAACAGGGCTCACGCTGAAGCTTTCTTT. The rearrangement uses TRBV12-3 or TRBV12-4 and TRBJ1-1, with D possibly matching TRBD1 (6 bases). This CDR3 comprises 16 residues. The V end was cut by 5 bases, the J end by 6 bases, with 22 bases between.

About this clonotype itself: It may be a read error: a sequence one base away is much more abundant. CDR3 in amino acids: CASSQAGLVAFF. CDR3 nucleotide sequence: TGCGCCAGCAGCCAAGCGGGTCTTGTGGCTTTCTTT. The chain links TRBV4-1 to TRBJ1-1; no clear D. V lost 1 base and J lost 11, with 11 bases in between. The CDR3 has 12 amino acids. Germline V gene lookup returns CDR1 MGHRA and CDR2 YSYEKL.

DNA for the CDR3: TGCGCCAGCTCCAACTGGGACAGCTCCTACGAGCAGTACTTC. This gives the protein CASSNWDSSYEQYF. This chain joins TRBV5-1 and TRBJ2-7; 7 nucleotides line up with TRBD1. CDR3 length: 14 amino acids. Germline V lookup: CDR1 SGHRS, CDR2 YFSETQ. V was pared by 7 bases and J by 0 bases, with 7 bases of the junction left unmatched.

This clonotype was recorded many times. This chain uses TRBV10-2 with TRBJ2-2; TRBD2 matches 7 bases. CDR1 is WSHSY and CDR2 is SAAADI in the germline V gene. The CDR3 has 12 amino acids. V dropped 6 bases and J dropped 6; count of bases not matched to a gene: 1. This chain's CDR3 is CASRLASGELFF. Here the CDR3 DNA reads TGCGCCAGCAGACTAGCGTCCGGGGAGCTGTTTTTT.

This clonotype was observed a few times. V and J are TRBV7-9 and TRBJ1-4; TRBD1 might be the D (5 bases). The CDR3 spans 19 residues. Trimming shortened V by 0 bases and J by 1 base, and 18 bases separated the two germline ends. From germline, CDR1 is SEHNR and CDR2 FQNEAQ (reference sequence). CDR3 in amino acids: CASSLARIGGWGTNEKLFF. CDR3 sequence (DNA): TGTGCCAGCAGCTTAGCGAGAATTGGGGGATGGGGAACTAATGAAAAACTGTTTTTT.

This chain links TRBV4-3 with TRBJ2-7; D ambiguous. Trimming removed 3 bases from V and 1 base from J, with 13 bases in between. Germline V gene data show CDR1 as LGHNA and CDR2 as YSLEER. The CDR3 consists of 15 residues. The CDR3 loop is CASSQAARSSYEQYF. The CDR3 DNA reads TGCGCCAGCAGCCAGGCTGCCAGGTCGTCCTACGAGCAGTACTTC.

This clonotype was found many times. V gene TRBV20-1 combines with J gene TRBJ2-5; no clear D. Trimming cost V 5 bases and J 4 bases, with 5 bases left between them. Germline V CDR1 and CDR2: DFQATT, SNEGSKA (reference sequence). The CDR3 is made up of 10 amino acids. DNA of the CDR3: TGCAGTGCTCTCACAGAGACCCAGTACTTC. This translates into CSALTETQYF.